A selection of T cell receptor beta chains follows, all from one sample in a study of blood T cell repertoires in COVID-19. TCRdb's copy holds only in-frame clones and misses some; the assay was immunoSEQ multiplex PCR. The table lists roughly 100,000 clones, more than 80% of them singletons, with more than 13% in the top ten. The sequencing sample was made of peripheral blood. The origin of the receptors is a woman aged 55-69 years with acute or convalescent COVID-19. CDR3s include the opening cysteine and the closing phenylalanine or tryptophan. Each record gives: V gene, clone size, J gene, D gene, CDR3 DNA, CDR3 protein. D genes are given only for firm matches. Expanded clones are given a class, and other clones once, few, many or no size at all.

TRBV27	.	TRBJ2-7	.	TGTGCCAGCAGTCCCAAATCCCTAGCGTTAAGCTCCTACGAGCAGTACTTC	CASSPKSLALSSYEQYF
TRBV27	.	TRBJ2-1	TRBD2	TGTGCCAGCAGTTCCAGCGGGGGGGTATACAATGAGCAGTTCTTC	CASSSSGGVYNEQFF
TRBV5-4	.	TRBJ2-3	TRBD2	TGTGCCAGCAGCTTGTCCCTAGCGGGGGGCACAGATACGCAGTATTTT	CASSLSLAGGTDTQYF
TRBV7-2	.	TRBJ2-3	TRBD2	TGTGCCAGCAGCCCAGGGACTAGCGGAAGCACAGATACGCAGTATTTT	CASSPGTSGSTDTQYF
TRBV4-1	.	TRBJ2-1	TRBD2	TGCGCCAGCAGCCAAGGGCTAACTAGCGGGTTCAATGAGCAGTTCTTC	CASSQGLTSGFNEQFF
TRBV5-1	.	TRBJ2-2	TRBD2	TGCGCCAGCAGCTTGAGGCTAGCGGGAGCCGGGGAGCTGTTTTTT	CASSLRLAGAGELFF
TRBV5-1	.	TRBJ1-2	.	TGCGCCAGCAGCTTGGCGCAGGCTTATGGCTACACCTTC	CASSLAQAYGYTF
TRBV28	.	TRBJ2-3	TRBD1	TGTGCCAGCAGTCCCGCCGGGACAGGGGCCACAGATACGCAGTATTTT	CASSPAGTGATDTQYF
TRBV6-1	.	TRBJ2-5	TRBD2	TGTGCCAGCAGTGAAGATGACGCGGGGGGGAAGACCCAGTACTTC	CASSEDDAGGKTQYF
TRBV6-6	.	TRBJ2-7	TRBD1	TGTGCCAGCAGTTACAGGGACAGGGACTACGAGCAGTACTTC	CASSYRDRDYEQYF
TRBV28	.	TRBJ1-2	.	TGTGCCAGCAGTCCCTACTACAGGGATGGCTACACCTTC	CASSPYYRDGYTF
TRBV6-5	.	TRBJ1-1	.	TGTGCCAGCAGTTACTCGAGCTTAATGAACACTGAAGCTTTCTTT	CASSYSSLMNTEAFF
TRBV5-1	.	TRBJ1-1	TRBD1	TGCGCCAGCAGCTTGCCGGGACAGGGCACTGAAGCTTTCTTT	CASSLPGQGTEAFF
TRBV4-1	.	TRBJ1-6	TRBD1	TGCGCCAGCAGCCAAGGCCGCGCAGGGGGCAATTCACCCCTCCACTTT	CASSQGRAGGNSPLHF
TRBV15	.	TRBJ1-1	TRBD1	TGTGCCACCAGCGTGCCCGGGACAGGGAGTACACTGGCTTTCTTT	CATSVPGTGSTLAFF
TRBV5-1	.	TRBJ2-2	.	TGCGCCAGCAGCTCGCCCCTGAGGACCGGGGAGCTGTTTTTT	CASSSPLRTGELFF
TRBV6-5	few	TRBJ2-3	.	TGTGCCAGCATGGGGGGAGTCATAGATACGCAGTATTTT	CASMGGVIDTQYF
TRBV5-4	few	TRBJ2-2	TRBD1	TGTGCCAGCAGCCGAGACAGGGGTTTCGTGGAGCTGTTTTTT	CASSRDRGFVELFF
TRBV30	once	TRBJ1-1	TRBD1	TGTGCCTGGAGCATGGGACAGGGGGCTTTCAATGAAGCTTTCTTT	CAWSMGQGAFNEAFF
TRBV18	.	TRBJ2-1	TRBD2	TGTGCCAGCTCAAGTGGGACTAGCGGGTGGGTGTTCTTC	CASSSGTSGWVFF
TRBV5-4	.	TRBJ1-4	.	TGTGCCAGCAGCTTGGACGGGGTTAATGAAAAACTGTTTTTT	CASSLDGVNEKLFF
TRBV28	.	TRBJ1-2	TRBD1	TGTGCCAGTAGGACAGGGGCTAACTATGGCTACACCTTC	CASRTGANYGYTF
TRBV9	.	TRBJ2-1	.	TGTGCCAGCAGCGCACAGGGTTCGGGCGTCGATGAGCAGTTCTTC	CASSAQGSGVDEQFF
TRBV19	.	TRBJ1-1	TRBD1	TGTGCCAGTAGCCTCGGGACAGGGAGCGTCACTGAAGCTTTCTTT	CASSLGTGSVTEAFF
TRBV9	once	TRBJ1-5	.	TGTGCCAGCAGTGACGACAGCAGCAATCAGCCCCAGCATTTT	CASSDDSSNQPQHF
TRBV27	.	TRBJ1-2	TRBD1	TGTGCCAGCAGTTTTACGGACAGGGTACAGGTTAATGGCTACACCTTC	CASSFTDRVQVNGYTF
TRBV2	once	TRBJ2-2	.	TGTGCCACCTCTAGGGGCGCGGGGGCTACCACCGGGGAGCTGTTTTTT	CATSRGAGATTGELFF